These T cell receptor beta chains were read from a single sample in a study of T cells in Graves' hyperthyroidism and ophthalmopathy. Via MiXCR, TCRdb re-called the multiplex PCR reads, giving one row per CDR3 protein. The sample lists fewer than 750,000 distinct CDR3 sequences; over 12% were seen once. The sequenced material came from blood. The receptor set was obtained from a woman aged 40 to 50 with Graves' ophthalmopathy. CDR3s include the opening cysteine and the closing phenylalanine or tryptophan. Each record gives: CDR3 DNA, CDR3 protein, D gene, V gene, clone size, J gene. The D gene is left open where the match is weak. The size of a clone is reported for some rows only, either as once, few or many, or as a class for expanded clones.

TGCAGCGTTGTGCCCATTAACTATGGCTACACCTTC,CSVVPINYGYTF,NA,TRBV29-1,few,TRBJ1-2
TGTGCCAGCAGCTTAACCGGGGTCACCGGGGAGCTGTTTTTT,CASSLTGVTGELFF,NA,TRBV7-8,many,TRBJ2-2
TGCAGTGCCCAAGAAGCACGGCTAGCGGGGTACGAGCAGTACTTC,CSAQEARLAGYEQYF,TRBD2,TRBV20-1,few,TRBJ2-7
TGTGCCAGCAGTCGATCGGGCAACCAAAACACCGGGGAGCTGTTTTTT,CASSRSGNQNTGELFF,NA,TRBV6-1,many,TRBJ2-2
TGTGCCAGCAGCCCGGTCGCAACTAACTATGGCTACACCTTC,CASSPVATNYGYTF,NA,TRBV11-1,NA,TRBJ1-2
TGTGCCAGCCTATGGGCAGGGGGCACCTACGAGCAGTACTTC,CASLWAGGTYEQYF,TRBD1,TRBV28,many,TRBJ2-7
TGCAGTGCTAGAGATGCGGGGCAGGGGCGCTATAATTCACCCCTCCACTTT,CSARDAGQGRYNSPLHF,NA,TRBV20-1,NA,TRBJ1-6
TGTGCCATCAGGATAGACAGGGGCTCTGGAAACACCATATATTTT,CAIRIDRGSGNTIYF,TRBD1,TRBV10-3,many,TRBJ1-3
TGTGCCAGCAGCCGGGCCACAGGGTCCTATGGCTACACCTTC,CASSRATGSYGYTF,NA,TRBV28,many,TRBJ1-2
TGTGCCAGCAGCTATCGGGACACGAACACCGGGGAGCTGTTTTTT,CASSYRDTNTGELFF,NA,TRBV7-9,many,TRBJ2-2
TGTGCCAGCAGCCAAGCTGGACAGGGGGACTACGAGCAGTACTTC,CASSQAGQGDYEQYF,TRBD1,TRBV3-1,NA,TRBJ2-7
TGTGCCAGCAGCTTATACAGTCCTAGCGGGAGGCAAGAGACCCAGTACTTC,CASSLYSPSGRQETQYF,TRBD2,TRBV7-2,many,TRBJ2-5
TGTGCCAGTGGACGTCCGGACAGGGCGTACGAGCAGTACTTC,CASGRPDRAYEQYF,TRBD1,TRBV12-3/TRBV12-4,NA,TRBJ2-7
TGTGCCAGCAGTTTAGTCGTGGTGAGGGGGAACACTGAAGCTTTCTTT,CASSLVVVRGNTEAFF,NA,TRBV12-3/TRBV12-4,many,TRBJ1-1
TGCAGTGCTAGCGGGAGGGTTGGAGAGACCCAGTACTTC,CSASGRVGETQYF,TRBD2,TRBV20-1,many,TRBJ2-5
TGTGCCAGCAGCTTTTGGGGACGCAATCAGCCCCAGCATTTT,CASSFWGRNQPQHF,NA,TRBV7-2,few,TRBJ1-5
TGTGCCAGCAGCTTACGCGCGGGAGGGTGGCGCGAGCAGTACTTC,CASSLRAGGWREQYF,TRBD2,TRBV7-2,many,TRBJ2-7
TGTGCCAGCAGCGTAGCTACAGGGACAGCCTCTGGAAACACCATATATTTT,CASSVATGTASGNTIYF,TRBD1,TRBV9,NA,TRBJ1-3
TGTGCCAGCACCCAAGGATCTGGGGCCAACGTCCTGACTTTC,CASTQGSGANVLTF,NA,TRBV7-2,NA,TRBJ2-6
TGTGCCAGCACCCTCAAGGAAGGACCGGACTATGGCTACACCTTC,CASTLKEGPDYGYTF,NA,TRBV25-1,NA,TRBJ1-2
TGCAGTGCTAATGTGGGGACACCCTACGAGCAGTACTTC,CSANVGTPYEQYF,NA,TRBV20-1,NA,TRBJ2-7
TGTGCCAGTAGTATCTCCTTTGGGGGGAGAGGTTTCACCGGGGAGCTGTTTTTT,CASSISFGGRGFTGELFF,NA,TRBV19,NA,TRBJ2-2
TGTGCCAGCAGCACCCAGGGGTTTGGCACAGATACGCAGTATTTT,CASSTQGFGTDTQYF,NA,TRBV7-3,many,TRBJ2-3
TGTGCCAGCAGAGGGACTGGCCCCTACGAGCAGTACTTC,CASRGTGPYEQYF,NA,TRBV2,NA,TRBJ2-7
TGTGCCAGCAGCCAGGACAGTTACAATGAGCAGTTCTTC,CASSQDSYNEQFF,NA,TRBV7-3,many,TRBJ2-1
TGCAGTGCCAGCCCCCAGCGGGAGGACGAGCAGTACTTC,CSASPQREDEQYF,TRBD2,TRBV20-1,many,TRBJ2-7
TGTGCCAGCAGCTTAGAGACAGGGGAAGCTTTCTTT,CASSLETGEAFF,TRBD1,TRBV11-3,many,TRBJ1-1
TGTGCCAGCAGTGAAACGGGGCCCCAGCATTTT,CASSETGPQHF,NA,TRBV6-1,NA,TRBJ1-5
TGTGCCGGCCGGGTCACGGGGGAGCAGTACTTC,CAGRVTGEQYF,NA,TRBV15,medium-sized,TRBJ2-7
TGTGCCAGCAGCATCCCTTTTAGCGGGAGGGTTGAGCAGTTCTTC,CASSIPFSGRVEQFF,TRBD2,TRBV28,NA,TRBJ2-1
TGTGCCAGCAGCCAGAGGGGCGGCTTGGAGGCTTTCTTT,CASSQRGGLEAFF,NA,TRBV7-3,many,TRBJ1-1
TGTGCCAGCAGTTACTTGGACGAGCAGTACTTC,CASSYLDEQYF,NA,TRBV6-2/TRBV6-3,many,TRBJ2-7
TGTGCCAGCAGTTACGGGGCGGGAGGGCCGGACACCGGGGAGCTGTTTTTT,CASSYGAGGPDTGELFF,TRBD2,TRBV6-2/TRBV6-3,few,TRBJ2-2
TGTGCCAGCAGCTTAGGGACAGGGCTTCCCTACGAGCAGTACTTC,CASSLGTGLPYEQYF,TRBD1,TRBV11-1,many,TRBJ2-7
TGTGCCAGCAGCCCTCAGGGGGAAAACACCGGGGAGCTGTTTTTT,CASSPQGENTGELFF,TRBD1,TRBV7-2,many,TRBJ2-2
TGTGCCACGGGACTGAGCTATGGCTACACCTTC,CATGLSYGYTF,NA,TRBV6-1,many,TRBJ1-2
TGTGCCAGCAGCTTGGATCCCCTAGAGGGGGTCCAGTACTTC,CASSLDPLEGVQYF,NA,TRBV5-6,many,TRBJ2-5
TGTGCCAGCAGCTTAGGGGAAGAATTCCGGGCGCGGAACACTGAAGCTTTCTTT,CASSLGEEFRARNTEAFF,NA,TRBV11-1,NA,TRBJ1-1
TGCAGTGCTAGATGGCAGTATAGCAATCAGCCCCAGCATTTT,CSARWQYSNQPQHF,NA,TRBV20-1,many,TRBJ1-5
TGTGCCAGCAGTGATAACTACAACTACGAGCAGTACTTC,CASSDNYNYEQYF,NA,TRBV2,many,TRBJ2-7
TGTGCCAGCTTCCGGCCGGGGAGGGGGAACACTGAAGCTTTCTTT,CASFRPGRGNTEAFF,NA,TRBV18,NA,TRBJ1-1
TGTGCCAGCAGCGTTGGGACTACCTACACCGGGGAGCTGTTTTTT,CASSVGTTYTGELFF,TRBD2,TRBV9,NA,TRBJ2-2